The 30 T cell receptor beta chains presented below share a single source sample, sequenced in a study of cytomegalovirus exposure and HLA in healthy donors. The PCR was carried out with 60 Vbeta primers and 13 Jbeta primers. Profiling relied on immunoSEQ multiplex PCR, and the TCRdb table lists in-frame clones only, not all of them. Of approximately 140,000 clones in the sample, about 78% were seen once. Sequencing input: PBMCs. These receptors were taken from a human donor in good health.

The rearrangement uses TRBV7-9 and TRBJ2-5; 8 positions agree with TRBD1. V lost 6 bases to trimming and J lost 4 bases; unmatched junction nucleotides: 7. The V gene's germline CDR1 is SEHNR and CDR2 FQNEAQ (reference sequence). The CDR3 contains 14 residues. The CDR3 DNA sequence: TGTGCCAGCAGGAGCCCAGGGGGCCCAGAGACCCAGTACTTC. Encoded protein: CASRSPGGPETQYF.

This chain's CDR3 is CASSPEGANEAFF. DNA of the CDR3: TGTGCCAGCAGCCCAGAGGGGGCGAATGAAGCTTTCTTT. The chain is built from TRBV28 and TRBJ1-1, with 7 bases identical to TRBD1. The CDR3 runs to 13 residues. Germline CDR1 reads MDHEN; CDR2 reads SYDVKM. After removal of 6 bases from V and 7 bases from J, the junction contained 8 bases not matched to a gene.

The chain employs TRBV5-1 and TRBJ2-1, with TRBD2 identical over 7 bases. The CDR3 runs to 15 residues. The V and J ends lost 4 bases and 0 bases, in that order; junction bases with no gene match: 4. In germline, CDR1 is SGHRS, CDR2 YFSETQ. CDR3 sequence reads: CASSPRDYSYNEQFF. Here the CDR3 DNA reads TGCGCCAGCAGCCCACGGGACTACTCCTACAATGAGCAGTTCTTC. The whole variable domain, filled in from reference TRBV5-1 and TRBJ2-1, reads KAGVTQTPRYLIKTRGQQVTLSCSPISGHRSVSWYQQTPGQGLQFLFEYFSETQRNKGNFPGRFSGRQFSNSRSEMNVSTLELGDSALYLCASSPRDYSYNEQFFGPGTRLTVL.

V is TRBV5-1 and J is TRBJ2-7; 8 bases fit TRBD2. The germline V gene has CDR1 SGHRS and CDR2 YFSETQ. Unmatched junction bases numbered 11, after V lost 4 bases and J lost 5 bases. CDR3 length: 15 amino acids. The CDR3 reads CASSTGGHSGDEQYF. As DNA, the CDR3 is TGCGCCAGCAGCACTGGGGGGCATAGCGGGGACGAGCAGTACTTC.

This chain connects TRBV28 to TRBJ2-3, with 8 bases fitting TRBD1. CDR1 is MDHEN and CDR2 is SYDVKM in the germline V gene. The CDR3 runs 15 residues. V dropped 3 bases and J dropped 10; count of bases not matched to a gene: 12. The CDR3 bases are TGTGCCAGCAGTTTTCGAGGACAGGGTACGTTGGCGCAGTATTTT. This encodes CASSFRGQGTLAQYF.

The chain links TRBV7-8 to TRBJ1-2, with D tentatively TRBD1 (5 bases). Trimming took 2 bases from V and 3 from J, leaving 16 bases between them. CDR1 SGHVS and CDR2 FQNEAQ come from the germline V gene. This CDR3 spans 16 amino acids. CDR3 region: CASSLNPGSADYGYTF. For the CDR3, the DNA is TGTGCCAGCAGCTTAAACCCAGGGTCGGCCGACTATGGCTACACCTTC.

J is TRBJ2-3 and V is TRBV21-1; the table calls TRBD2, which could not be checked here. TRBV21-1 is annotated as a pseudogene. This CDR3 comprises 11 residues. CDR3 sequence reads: CATVRADTQYF. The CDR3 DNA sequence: TGTGCCACCGTCCGCGCAGATACGCAGTATTTT.

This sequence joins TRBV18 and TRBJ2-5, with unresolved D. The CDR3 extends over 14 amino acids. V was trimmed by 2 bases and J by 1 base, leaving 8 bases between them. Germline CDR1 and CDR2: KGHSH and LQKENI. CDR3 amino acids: CASSPVLVQETQYF. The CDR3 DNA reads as TGTGCCAGCTCACCAGTCCTAGTCCAAGAGACCCAGTACTTC.

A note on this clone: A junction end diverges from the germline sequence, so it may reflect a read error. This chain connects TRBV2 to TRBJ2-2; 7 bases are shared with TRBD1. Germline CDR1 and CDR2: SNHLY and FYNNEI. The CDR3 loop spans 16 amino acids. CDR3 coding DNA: TGTGCCAGCAGAGAAGTTACGACAGGGATCGCCGGGGAGCTGTTTTTT. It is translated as CASREVTTGIAGELFF.

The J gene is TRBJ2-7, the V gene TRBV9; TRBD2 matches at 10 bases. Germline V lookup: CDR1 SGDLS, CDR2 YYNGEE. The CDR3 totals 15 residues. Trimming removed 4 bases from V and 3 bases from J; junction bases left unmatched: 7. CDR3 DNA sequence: TGTGCCAGCAGCCCCGCCGGGACTAGCGACTACGAGCAGTACTTC. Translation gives CASSPAGTSDYEQYF.

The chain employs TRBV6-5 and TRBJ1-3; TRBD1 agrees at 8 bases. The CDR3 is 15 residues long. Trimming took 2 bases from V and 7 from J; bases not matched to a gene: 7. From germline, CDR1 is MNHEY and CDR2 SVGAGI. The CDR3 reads CASSYRRDRWNTIYF. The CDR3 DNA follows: TGTGCCAGCAGTTACCGCCGGGACAGGTGGAACACCATATATTTT.

The DNA for the CDR3 is TGTGCCAGCACCACAGGTACCGGGGAGCTGTTTTTT. This codes for CASTTGTGELFF. This chain links TRBV9 with TRBJ2-2; TRBD1 is a possible D gene (5 bases). The CDR3 consists of 12 residues. The ends were cut back, 6 bases at V and 5 bases at J, with 8 bases in the middle. The V gene's germline CDR1 is SGDLS and CDR2 YYNGEE. Full variable domain (outside the CDR3, taken from reference TRBV9 and TRBJ2-2): DSGVTQTPKHLITATGQRVTLRCSPRSGDLSVYWYQQSLDQGLQFLIQYYNGEERAKGNILERFSAQQFPDLHSELNLSSLELGDSALYFCASTTGTGELFFGEGSRLTVL.

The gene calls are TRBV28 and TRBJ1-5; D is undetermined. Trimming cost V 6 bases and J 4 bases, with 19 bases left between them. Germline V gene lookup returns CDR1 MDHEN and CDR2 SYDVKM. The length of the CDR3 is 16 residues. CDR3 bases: TGTGCCAGCAGCGCACGGGATTCTTTACGGAATCAGCCCCAGCATTTT. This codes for CASSARDSLRNQPQHF.

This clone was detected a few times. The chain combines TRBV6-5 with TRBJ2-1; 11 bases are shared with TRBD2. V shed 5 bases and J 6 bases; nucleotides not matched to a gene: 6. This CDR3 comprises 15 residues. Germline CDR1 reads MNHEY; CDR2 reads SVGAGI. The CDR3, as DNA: TGTGCCAGCAGTCGCGGACTAGCGGGCACCAATGAGCAGTTCTTC. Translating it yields CASSRGLAGTNEQFF.

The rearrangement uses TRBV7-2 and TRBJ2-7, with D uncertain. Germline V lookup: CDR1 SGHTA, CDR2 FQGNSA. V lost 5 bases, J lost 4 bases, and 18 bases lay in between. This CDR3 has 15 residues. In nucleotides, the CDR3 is TGTGCCAGCAGCGCAGAACCGTGGGCAACTTACGAGCAGTACTTC. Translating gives CASSAEPWATYEQYF.

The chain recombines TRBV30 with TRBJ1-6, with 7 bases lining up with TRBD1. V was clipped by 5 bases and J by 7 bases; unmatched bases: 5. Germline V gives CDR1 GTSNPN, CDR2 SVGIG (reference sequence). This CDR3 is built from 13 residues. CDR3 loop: CAWGDSHNSPLHF. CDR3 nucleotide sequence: TGTGCCTGGGGGGACAGCCACAATTCACCCCTCCACTTT.

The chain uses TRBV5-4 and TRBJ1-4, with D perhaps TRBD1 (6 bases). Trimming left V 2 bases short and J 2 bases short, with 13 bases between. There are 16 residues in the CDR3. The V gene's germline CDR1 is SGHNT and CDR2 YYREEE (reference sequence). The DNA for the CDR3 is TGTGCCAGCAGCTTTGGGGGGGCAGGTACTAATGAAAAACTGTTTTTT. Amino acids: CASSFGGAGTNEKLFF.

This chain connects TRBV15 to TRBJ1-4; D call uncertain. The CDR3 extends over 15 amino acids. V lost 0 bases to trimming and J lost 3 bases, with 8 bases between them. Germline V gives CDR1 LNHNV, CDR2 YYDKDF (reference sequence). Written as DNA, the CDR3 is TGTGCCACCAGCAGAGAGCGGAACTCTAATGAAAAACTGTTTTTT. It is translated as CATSRERNSNEKLFF.

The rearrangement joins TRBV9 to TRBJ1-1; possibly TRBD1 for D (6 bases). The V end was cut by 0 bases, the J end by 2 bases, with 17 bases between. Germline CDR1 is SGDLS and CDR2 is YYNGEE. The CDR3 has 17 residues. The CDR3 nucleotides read TGTGCCAGCAGCGTAGACCCCATGACAGGAATAAACACTGAAGCTTTCTTT. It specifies CASSVDPMTGINTEAFF.

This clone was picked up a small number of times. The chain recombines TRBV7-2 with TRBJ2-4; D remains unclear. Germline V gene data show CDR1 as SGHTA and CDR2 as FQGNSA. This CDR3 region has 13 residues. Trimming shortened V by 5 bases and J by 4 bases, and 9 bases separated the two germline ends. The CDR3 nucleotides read TGTGCCAGCAGCGACATTCCAAAAAACATTCAGTACTTC. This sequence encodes CASSDIPKNIQYF.

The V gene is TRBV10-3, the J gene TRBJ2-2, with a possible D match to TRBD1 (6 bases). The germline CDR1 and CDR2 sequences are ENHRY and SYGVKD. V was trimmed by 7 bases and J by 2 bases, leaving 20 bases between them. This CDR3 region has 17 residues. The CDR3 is CAIKVGHGAINTGELFF. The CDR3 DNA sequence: TGTGCCATCAAGGTGGGACACGGGGCCATCAACACCGGGGAGCTGTTTTTT.

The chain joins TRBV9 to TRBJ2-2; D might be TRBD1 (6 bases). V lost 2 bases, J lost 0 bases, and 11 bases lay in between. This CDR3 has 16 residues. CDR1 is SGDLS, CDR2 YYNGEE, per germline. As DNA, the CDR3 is TGTGCCAGCAGCGTGGTAGACAGGTCGAACACCGGGGAGCTGTTTTTT. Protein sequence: CASSVVDRSNTGELFF.

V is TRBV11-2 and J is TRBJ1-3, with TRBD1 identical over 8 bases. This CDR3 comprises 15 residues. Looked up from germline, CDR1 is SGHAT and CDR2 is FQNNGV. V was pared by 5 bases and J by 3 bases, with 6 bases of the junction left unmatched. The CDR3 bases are TGTGCCAGCAGCCCGACAGGGGCTTATGGAAACACCATATATTTT. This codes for CASSPTGAYGNTIYF.

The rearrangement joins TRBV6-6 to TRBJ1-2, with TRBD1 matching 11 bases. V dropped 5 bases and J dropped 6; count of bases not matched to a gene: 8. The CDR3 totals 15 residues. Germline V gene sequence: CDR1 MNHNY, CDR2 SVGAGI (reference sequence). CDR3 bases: TGTGCCAGCAGTAACGGACAGGGGGCAAATCATGGCTACACCTTC. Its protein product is CASSNGQGANHGYTF.

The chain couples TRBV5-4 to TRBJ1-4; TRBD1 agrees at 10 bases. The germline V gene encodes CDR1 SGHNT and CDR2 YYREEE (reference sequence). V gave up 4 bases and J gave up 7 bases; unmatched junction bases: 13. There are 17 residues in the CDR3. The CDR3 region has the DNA TGTGCCAGCAGCCAGTCCCGGGACAGGGGTTGGGGTGAAAAACTGTTTTTT. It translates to CASSQSRDRGWGEKLFF. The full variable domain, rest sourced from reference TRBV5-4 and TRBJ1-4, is ETGVTQSPTHLIKTRGQQVTLRCSSQSGHNTVSWYQQALGQGPQFIFQYYREEENGRGNFPPRFSGLQFPNYSSELNVNALELDDSALYLCASSQSRDRGWGEKLFFGSGTQLSVL.

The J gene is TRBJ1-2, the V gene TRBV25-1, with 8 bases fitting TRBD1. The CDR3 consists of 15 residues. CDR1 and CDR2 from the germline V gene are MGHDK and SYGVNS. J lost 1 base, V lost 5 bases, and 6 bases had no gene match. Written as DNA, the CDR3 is TGTGCCAGCAGTTCGCCGGGACAGGTTAACTATGGCTACACCTTC. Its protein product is CASSSPGQVNYGYTF.

The DNA for the CDR3 is TGTGCCAGTAATTACAGGGGCCACGGGGAGCTGTTTTTT. Amino acids: CASNYRGHGELFF. The chain is built from TRBV19 and TRBJ2-2, with TRBD1 matching over 7 bases. CDR3 size: 13 residues. Looked up from germline, CDR1 is LNHDA and CDR2 is SQIVND (reference sequence). J lost 7 bases, V lost 7 bases, and 6 bases had no gene match. The full variable domain, with the rest looked up from reference TRBV19 and TRBJ2-2, is DGGITQSPKYLFRKEGQNVTLSCEQNLNHDAMYWYRQDPGQGLRLIYYSQIVNDFQKGDIAEGYSVSREKKESFPLTVTSAQKNPTAFYLCASNYRGHGELFFGEGSRLTVL.

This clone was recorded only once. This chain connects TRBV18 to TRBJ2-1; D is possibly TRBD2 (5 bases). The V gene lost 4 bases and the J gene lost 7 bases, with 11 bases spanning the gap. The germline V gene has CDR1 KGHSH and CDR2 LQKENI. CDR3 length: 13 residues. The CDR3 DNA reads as TGTGCCAGCTCACAGGACTTGGGGAATGAGCAGTTCTTC. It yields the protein CASSQDLGNEQFF.

CDR3 amino acids: CASSLGGPYNYGYTF. The CDR3 DNA sequence: TGTGCCAGCAGCTTAGGCGGGCCCTATAACTATGGCTACACCTTC. V and J are TRBV7-9 and TRBJ1-2; D is ambiguous. V lost 1 base, J lost 1 base, and 10 bases lay in between. Looked up from germline, CDR1 is SEHNR and CDR2 is FQNEAQ (reference sequence). This CDR3 is 15 amino acids long. Full variable domain (rest looked up from reference TRBV7-9 and TRBJ1-2): DTGVSQNPRHKITKRGQNVTFRCDPISEHNRLYWYRQTLGQGPEFLTYFQNEAQLEKSRLLSDRFSAERPKGSFSTLEIQRTEQGDSAMYLCASSLGGPYNYGYTFGSGTRLTVV.

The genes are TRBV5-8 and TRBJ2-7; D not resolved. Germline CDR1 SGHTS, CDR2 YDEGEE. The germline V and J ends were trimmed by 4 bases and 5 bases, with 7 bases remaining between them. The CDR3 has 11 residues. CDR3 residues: CASSLVDEQYF. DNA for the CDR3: TGTGCCAGCAGCCTCGTCGACGAGCAGTACTTC.